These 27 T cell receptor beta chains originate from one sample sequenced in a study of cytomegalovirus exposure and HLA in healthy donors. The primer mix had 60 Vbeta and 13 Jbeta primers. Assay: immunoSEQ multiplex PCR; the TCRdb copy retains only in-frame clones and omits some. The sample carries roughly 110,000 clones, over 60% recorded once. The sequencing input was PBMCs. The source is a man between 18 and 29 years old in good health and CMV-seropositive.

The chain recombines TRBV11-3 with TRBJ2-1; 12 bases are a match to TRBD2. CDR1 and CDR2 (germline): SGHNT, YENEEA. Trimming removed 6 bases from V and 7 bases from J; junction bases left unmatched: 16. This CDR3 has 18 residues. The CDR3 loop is CASRPYQTSGGLKNEQFF. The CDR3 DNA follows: TGTGCCAGCAGGCCCTACCAGACTAGCGGGGGCCTTAAGAATGAGCAGTTCTTC.

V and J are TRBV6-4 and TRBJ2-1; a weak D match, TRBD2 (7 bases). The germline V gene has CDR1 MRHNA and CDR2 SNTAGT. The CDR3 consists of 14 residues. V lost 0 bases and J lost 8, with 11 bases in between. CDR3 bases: TGTGCCAGCAGTGACTCGCCGGGGGGCGATGAGCAGTTCTTC. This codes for CASSDSPGGDEQFF.

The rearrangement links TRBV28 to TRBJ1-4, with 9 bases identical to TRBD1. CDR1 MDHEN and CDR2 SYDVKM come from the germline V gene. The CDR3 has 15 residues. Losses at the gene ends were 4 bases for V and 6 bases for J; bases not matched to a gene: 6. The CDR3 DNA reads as TGTGCCAGCAGTTCCCCGACAGGGGGAGATGAAAAACTGTTTTTT. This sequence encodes CASSSPTGGDEKLFF.

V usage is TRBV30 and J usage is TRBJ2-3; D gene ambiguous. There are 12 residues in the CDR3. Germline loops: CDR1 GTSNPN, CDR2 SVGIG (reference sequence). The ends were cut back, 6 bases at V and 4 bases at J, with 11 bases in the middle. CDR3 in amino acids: CACRRTPDTQYF. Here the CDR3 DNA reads TGTGCCTGCCGAAGAACTCCAGATACGCAGTATTTT.

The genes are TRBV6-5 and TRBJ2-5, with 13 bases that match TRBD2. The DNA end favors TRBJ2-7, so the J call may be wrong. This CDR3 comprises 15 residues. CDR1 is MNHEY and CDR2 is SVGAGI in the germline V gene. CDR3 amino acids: CASSGTSGTAYEQYF. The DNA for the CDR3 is TGTGCCAGCAGTGGGACTAGCGGGACAGCCTACGAGCAGTACTTC.

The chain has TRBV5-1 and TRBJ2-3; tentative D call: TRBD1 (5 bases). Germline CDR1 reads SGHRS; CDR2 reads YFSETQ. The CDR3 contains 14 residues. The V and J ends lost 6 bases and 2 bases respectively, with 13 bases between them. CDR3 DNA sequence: TGCGCCAGCACTTTCAGGGCGGACACAGATACGCAGTATTTT. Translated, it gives CASTFRADTDTQYF.

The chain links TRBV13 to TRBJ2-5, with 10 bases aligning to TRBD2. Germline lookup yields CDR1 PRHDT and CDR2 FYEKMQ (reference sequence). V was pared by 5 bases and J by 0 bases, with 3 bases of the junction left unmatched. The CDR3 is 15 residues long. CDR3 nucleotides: TGTGCCAGCAGCCTTAGCGGGGGGTACCAAGAGACCCAGTACTTC. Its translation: CASSLSGGYQETQYF.

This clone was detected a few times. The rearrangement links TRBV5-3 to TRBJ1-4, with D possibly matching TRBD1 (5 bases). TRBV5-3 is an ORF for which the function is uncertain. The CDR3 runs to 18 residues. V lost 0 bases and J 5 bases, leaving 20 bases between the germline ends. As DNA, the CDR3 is TGTGCCAGAAGCTTGGTGTCGGGTCGGACAAAACAAAATGAAAAACTGTTTTTT. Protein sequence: CARSLVSGRTKQNEKLFF.

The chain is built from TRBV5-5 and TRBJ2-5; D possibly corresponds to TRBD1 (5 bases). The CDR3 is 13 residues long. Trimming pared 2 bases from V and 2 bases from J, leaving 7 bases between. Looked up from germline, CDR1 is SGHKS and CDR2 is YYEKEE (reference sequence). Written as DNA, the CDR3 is TGTGCCAGCAGCTTAAACAGGCAAGAGACCCAGTACTTC. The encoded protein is CASSLNRQETQYF.

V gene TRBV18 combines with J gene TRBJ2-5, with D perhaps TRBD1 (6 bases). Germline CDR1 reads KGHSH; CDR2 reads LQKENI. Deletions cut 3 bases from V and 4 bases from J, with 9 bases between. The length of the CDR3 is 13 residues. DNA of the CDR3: TGTGCCAGCTCACCCCCAGGGGTAGAGACCCAGTACTTC. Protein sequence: CASSPPGVETQYF.

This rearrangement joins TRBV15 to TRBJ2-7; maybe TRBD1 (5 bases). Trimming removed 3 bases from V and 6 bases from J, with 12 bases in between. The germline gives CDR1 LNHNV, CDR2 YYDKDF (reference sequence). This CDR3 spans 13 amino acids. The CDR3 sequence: CATSSHWGLEQYF. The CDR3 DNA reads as TGTGCCACCAGCAGTCACTGGGGCCTCGAGCAGTACTTC.

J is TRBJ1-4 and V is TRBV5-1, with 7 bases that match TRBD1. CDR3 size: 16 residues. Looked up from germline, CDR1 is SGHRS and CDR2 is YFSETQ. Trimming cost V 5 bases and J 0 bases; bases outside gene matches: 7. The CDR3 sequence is CASRGDSLSTNEKLFF. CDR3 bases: TGCGCCAGCAGGGGGGACAGCCTCTCAACTAATGAAAAACTGTTTTTT.

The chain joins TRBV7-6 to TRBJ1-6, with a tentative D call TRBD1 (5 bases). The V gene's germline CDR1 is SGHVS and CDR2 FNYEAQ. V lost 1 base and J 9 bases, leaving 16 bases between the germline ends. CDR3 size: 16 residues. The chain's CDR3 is CASSLVGGERGSPLHF. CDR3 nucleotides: TGTGCCAGCAGCTTAGTGGGGGGGGAGAGGGGTTCACCCCTCCACTTT.

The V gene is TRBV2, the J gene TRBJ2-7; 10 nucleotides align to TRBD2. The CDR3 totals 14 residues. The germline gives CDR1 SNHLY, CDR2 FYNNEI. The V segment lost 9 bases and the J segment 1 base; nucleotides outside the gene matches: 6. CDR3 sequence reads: CARSPGLASYEQYF. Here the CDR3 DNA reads TGTGCCAGATCTCCGGGACTAGCGTCCTACGAGCAGTACTTC.

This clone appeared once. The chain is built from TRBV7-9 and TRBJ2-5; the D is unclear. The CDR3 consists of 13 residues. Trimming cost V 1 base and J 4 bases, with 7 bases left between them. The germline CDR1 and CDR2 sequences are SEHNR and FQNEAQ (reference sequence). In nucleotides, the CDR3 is TGTGCCAGCAGCTTAGGGGCCCCAGAGACCCAGTACTTC. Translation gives CASSLGAPETQYF.

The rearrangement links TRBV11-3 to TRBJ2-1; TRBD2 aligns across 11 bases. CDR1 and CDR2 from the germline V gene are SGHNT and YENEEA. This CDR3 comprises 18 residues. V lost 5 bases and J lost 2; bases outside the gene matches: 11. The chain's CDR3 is CASSPRVAGGATYNEQFF. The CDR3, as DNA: TGTGCCAGCAGCCCCCGGGTAGCGGGGGGGGCTACCTACAATGAGCAGTTCTTC.

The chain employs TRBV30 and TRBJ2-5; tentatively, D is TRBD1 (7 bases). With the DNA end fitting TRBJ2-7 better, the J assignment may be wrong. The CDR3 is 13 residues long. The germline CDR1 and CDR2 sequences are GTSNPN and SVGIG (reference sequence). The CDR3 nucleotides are TGTGCCTGGAGTGTGGCAGGGGGAGGCGAGCAGTACTTC. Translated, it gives CAWSVAGGGEQYF.

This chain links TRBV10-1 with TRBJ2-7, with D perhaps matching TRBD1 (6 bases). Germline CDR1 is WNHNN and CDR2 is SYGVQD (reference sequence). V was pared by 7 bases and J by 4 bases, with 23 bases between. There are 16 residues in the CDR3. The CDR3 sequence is CASTPRDKTYGYEQYV. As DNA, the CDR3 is TGCGCCAGCACCCCCCGGGACAAGACATACGGTTACGAGCAGTACGTC.

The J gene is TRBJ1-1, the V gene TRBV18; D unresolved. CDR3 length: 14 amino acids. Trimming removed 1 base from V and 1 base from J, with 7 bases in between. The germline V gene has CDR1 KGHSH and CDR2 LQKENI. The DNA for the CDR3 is TGTGCCAGCTCACCACAGAGGGCGAACACTGAAGCTTTCTTT. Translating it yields CASSPQRANTEAFF.

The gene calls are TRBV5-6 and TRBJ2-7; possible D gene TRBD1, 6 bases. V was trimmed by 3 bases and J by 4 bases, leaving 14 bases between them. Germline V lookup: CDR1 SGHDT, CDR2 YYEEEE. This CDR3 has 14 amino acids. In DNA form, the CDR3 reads TGTGCCAGCAGCTCCAGGGGCCGGTGGTACGAGCAGTACGTC. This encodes CASSSRGRWYEQYV.

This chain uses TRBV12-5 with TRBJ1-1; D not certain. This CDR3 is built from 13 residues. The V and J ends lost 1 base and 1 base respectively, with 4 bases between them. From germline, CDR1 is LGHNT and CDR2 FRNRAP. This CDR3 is CASGLGKNTEAFF. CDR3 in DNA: TGTGCTAGTGGTTTGGGTAAGAACACTGAAGCTTTCTTT.

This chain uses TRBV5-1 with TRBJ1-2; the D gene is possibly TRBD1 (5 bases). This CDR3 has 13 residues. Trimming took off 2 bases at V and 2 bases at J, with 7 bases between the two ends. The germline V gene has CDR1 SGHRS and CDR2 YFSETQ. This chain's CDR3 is CASSFGGNYGYTF. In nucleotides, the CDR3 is TGCGCCAGCAGCTTCGGGGGGAACTATGGCTACACCTTC.

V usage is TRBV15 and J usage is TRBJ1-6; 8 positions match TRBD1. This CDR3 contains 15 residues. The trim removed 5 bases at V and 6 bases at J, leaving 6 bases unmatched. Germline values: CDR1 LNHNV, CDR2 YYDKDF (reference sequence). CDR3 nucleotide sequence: TGTGCCACCAGCTTAGGGACAGGCGGTAATTCACCCCTCCACTTT. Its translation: CATSLGTGGNSPLHF. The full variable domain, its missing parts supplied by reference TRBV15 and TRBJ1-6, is DAMVIQNPRYQVTQFGKPVTLSCSQTLNHNVMYWYQQKSSQAPKLLFHYYDKDFNNEADTPDNFQSRRPNTSFCFLDIRSPGLGDTAMYLCATSLGTGGNSPLHFGNGTRLTVT.

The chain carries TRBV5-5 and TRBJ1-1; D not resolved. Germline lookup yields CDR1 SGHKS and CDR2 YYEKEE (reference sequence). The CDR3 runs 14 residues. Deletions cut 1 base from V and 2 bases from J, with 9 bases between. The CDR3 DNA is TGTGCCAGCAGCTTGTTCTACCCCAACACTGAAGCTTTCTTT. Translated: CASSLFYPNTEAFF.

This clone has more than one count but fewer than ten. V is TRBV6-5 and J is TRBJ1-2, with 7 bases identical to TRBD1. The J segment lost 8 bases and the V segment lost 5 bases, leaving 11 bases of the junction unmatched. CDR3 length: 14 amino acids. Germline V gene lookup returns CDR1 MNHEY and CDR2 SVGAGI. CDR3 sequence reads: CASSPLGGSRGYTF. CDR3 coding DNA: TGTGCCAGCAGTCCTTTAGGGGGCTCTAGAGGCTACACCTTC.

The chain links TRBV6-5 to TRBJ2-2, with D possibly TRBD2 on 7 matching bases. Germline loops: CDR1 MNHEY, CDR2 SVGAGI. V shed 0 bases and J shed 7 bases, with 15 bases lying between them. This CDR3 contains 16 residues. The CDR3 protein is CASSYSLRGRGGELFF. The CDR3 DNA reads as TGTGCCAGCAGTTACTCGTTAAGGGGGAGGGGCGGGGAGCTGTTTTTT.

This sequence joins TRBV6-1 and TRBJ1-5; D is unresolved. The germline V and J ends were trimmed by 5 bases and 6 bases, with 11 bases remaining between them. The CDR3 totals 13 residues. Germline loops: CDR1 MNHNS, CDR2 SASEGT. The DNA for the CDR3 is TGTGCCAGCAGTTATAAATCTAGTCAGCCCCAGCATTTT. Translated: CASSYKSSQPQHF.